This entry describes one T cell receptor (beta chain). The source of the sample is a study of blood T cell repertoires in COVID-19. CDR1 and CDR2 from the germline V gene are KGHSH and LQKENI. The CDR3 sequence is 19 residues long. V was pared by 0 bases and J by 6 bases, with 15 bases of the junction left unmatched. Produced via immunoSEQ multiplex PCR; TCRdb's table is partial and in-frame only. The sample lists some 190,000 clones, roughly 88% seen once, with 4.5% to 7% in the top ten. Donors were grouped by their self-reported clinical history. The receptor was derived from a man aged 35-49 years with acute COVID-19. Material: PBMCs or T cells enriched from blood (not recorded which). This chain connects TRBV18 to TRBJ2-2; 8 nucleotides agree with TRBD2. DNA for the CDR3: TGTGCCAGCTCACCACCGAAGTCAGGGCCCAGCGGGAGAGCCGGGGAGCTGTTTTTT. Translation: CASSPPKSGPSGRAGELFF.